These T cell receptor beta chains were read from a single sample in a study of cytomegalovirus exposure and HLA in healthy donors. Sequencing used immunoSEQ multiplex PCR; TCRdb keeps in-frame clones, though not all of them. The repertoire includes 55,000 to 75,000 clones, just under 95% of them detected once, and nearly 4.5% sits in the top ten. The sample comprised PBMCs. These receptor sequences come from a man aged 18 to 30 in good health and CMV-seropositive. Each CDR3 is given with its conserved first and last residue. Each record gives: J gene, D gene, clone size, V gene, CDR3 DNA, CDR3 protein. D genes are given only for firm matches. Size tells how often a clone was seen (once, few, many) or the class of an expanded clone, and some rows leave it out.

TRBJ1-5,-,-,TRBV28,TGTGCCAGCAGTTTAGGAGGGACCTACAATCAGCCCCAGCATTTT,CASSLGGTYNQPQHF
TRBJ1-3,-,-,TRBV9,TGTGCCAGCAGCCCCGCAGGTGAGGGAAACACCATATATTTT,CASSPAGEGNTIYF
TRBJ2-6,-,-,TRBV2,TGTGCCAGCAGTGAGGGGGCGTCTGGGGCCAACGTCCTGACTTTC,CASSEGASGANVLTF
TRBJ1-5,TRBD1,once,TRBV28,TGTGCCAGCAGTTTATCTTCTGTGACAGGGAATAATCAGCCCCAGCATTTT,CASSLSSVTGNNQPQHF
TRBJ1-4,-,-,TRBV19,TGTGCCAGTAGTATTACATCCGTGGCAGGGGCTAATGAAAAACTGTTTTTT,CASSITSVAGANEKLFF
TRBJ2-7,-,-,TRBV11-2,TGTGCCAGCAGCTTAGTGGCGGGGGCGACCTACGAGCAGTACTTC,CASSLVAGATYEQYF
TRBJ2-7,TRBD1,-,TRBV27,TGTGCCAGCAGTTTATCTCCGCCGACCGGGACAGGGACCTACGAGCAGTACTTC,CASSLSPPTGTGTYEQYF
TRBJ1-5,TRBD1,-,TRBV7-3,TGTGCCAGCAGCTTACTCCCGGAGACAGGGGTAGATCAGCCCCAGCATTTT,CASSLLPETGVDQPQHF
TRBJ1-2,-,-,TRBV28,TGTGCCAGCAGTTTGGTACGCGGGGATGGCTACACCTTC,CASSLVRGDGYTF
TRBJ1-5,TRBD1,-,TRBV6-6,TGTGCCAGCAGTTCGGAGGGGGCGCGAGATCAGCCCCAGCATTTT,CASSSEGARDQPQHF
TRBJ2-1,-,once,TRBV7-6,TGTGCCAGCAGCCTGGACAGAAGCTCCTACAATGAGCAGTTCTTC,CASSLDRSSYNEQFF
TRBJ2-5,TRBD2,-,TRBV28,TGTGCCAGCAGTTCAGCTAGCGGGGGGGCCGGGGAGACCCAGTACTTC,CASSSASGGAGETQYF
TRBJ2-1,-,-,TRBV9,TGTGCCAGCAGCGTAGGGGCAGCGGGCGACAATGAGCAGTTCTTC,CASSVGAAGDNEQFF
TRBJ2-1,TRBD1,once,TRBV7-9,TGTGCCAGCAGCCCACGGACAGGGAAGTTGAGTGAGCAGTTCTTC,CASSPRTGKLSEQFF
TRBJ2-3,TRBD2,-,TRBV28,TGTGCCAGCAGCACCCCCGCTAGCGGTAGCACAGATACGCAGTATTTT,CASSTPASGSTDTQYF
TRBJ2-7,TRBD2,-,TRBV13,TGTGCCAGCAGCCTTCCCGCGGATTGGACTAGCGGGAGTTACGAGCAGTACTTC,CASSLPADWTSGSYEQYF
TRBJ2-3,-,-,TRBV27,TGTGCCAGCTCTGTGGGAGGCCACTGGGATACGCAGTATTTT,CASSVGGHWDTQYF
TRBJ1-2,-,-,TRBV30,TGTGCCTGGAGCAAACAGGTCGGCTATGGCTACACCTTC,CAWSKQVGYGYTF
TRBJ1-5,TRBD1,-,TRBV30,TGTGCCTGGAGTATGAGCAGGGGGTCCTATAGCAATCAGCCCCAGCATTTT,CAWSMSRGSYSNQPQHF
TRBJ1-1,TRBD1,-,TRBV19,TGTGCCAGTAGCCTAGGACAGGTCGGGGGCACTGAAGCTTTCTTT,CASSLGQVGGTEAFF
TRBJ2-7,TRBD1,-,TRBV6-6,TGTGCCAGCAGTTTACAGGGACAGGGAGCCTACGAGCAGTACTTC,CASSLQGQGAYEQYF
TRBJ2-1,TRBD1,-,TRBV4-1,TGCGCCAGCAGCCAACGGACAGGGCTCCGCAATGAGCAGTTCTTC,CASSQRTGLRNEQFF
TRBJ2-1,TRBD2,-,TRBV18,TGTGCCAGCTCACCGGGACTAAACAATGAGCAGTTCTTC,CASSPGLNNEQFF
TRBJ2-5,TRBD1,-,TRBV6-1,TGTGCCAGCAGTGAAGCGACAGGGGGTTCAGAGACCCAGTACTTC,CASSEATGGSETQYF
TRBJ2-7,-,once,TRBV10-3,TGTGCCATCGCGGGATCTCTCTACGAGCAGTACTTC,CAIAGSLYEQYF
TRBJ2-7,-,-,TRBV5-8,TGTGCCAGCAGGGCAGGGGACCCCGCTTACGAGCAGTACTTC,CASRAGDPAYEQYF
TRBJ2-7,TRBD1,-,TRBV18,TGTGCCAGCTCACCGGGACAGTCCTACGAGCAGTACTTC,CASSPGQSYEQYF
TRBJ2-3,-,-,TRBV6-5,TGTGCCAGCAGTTACTCAGGGGTCAGCACAGATACGCAGTATTTT,CASSYSGVSTDTQYF
TRBJ1-1,TRBD1,-,TRBV5-1,TGCGCCAGCAGCCACAGGGACAGGAACACTGAAGCTTTCTTT,CASSHRDRNTEAFF
TRBJ1-2,-,-,TRBV11-2,TGTGCCAGCAGCCCTACAGGGTATGGCTACACCTTC,CASSPTGYGYTF
TRBJ2-2,-,-,TRBV19,TGTGCCAGTAGTATAGACAAAACGAACACCGGGGAGCTGTTTTTT,CASSIDKTNTGELFF
TRBJ1-2,-,-,TRBV5-1,TGCGCCAGCAGCCGGGAGGGGGTGAGCTATGGCTACACCTTC,CASSREGVSYGYTF
TRBJ2-1,-,-,TRBV27,TGTGCCAGCATTAGTGCCTACAATGAGCAGTTCTTC,CASISAYNEQFF
TRBJ1-1,-,-,TRBV28,TGTGCCAGCGACTCGAGGGTGGCGGGCACTGAAGCTTTCTTT,CASDSRVAGTEAFF
TRBJ2-7,TRBD2,-,TRBV5-1,TGCGCCAGCAGCTTCAATAGCGGGAGCTCGGGCTACGAGCAGTACTTC,CASSFNSGSSGYEQYF